One sample yielded the 21 T cell receptor beta chains listed below, sequenced in a study of identical twins. TCRdb re-derived calls from the 5' RACE reads in MiXCR, one entry per CDR3 protein. The data contain 550,000 to 800,000 distinct CDR3 sequences, less than 9% of them singletons. The sample was also reused in another study, on yellow fever vaccine responses in identical twins.

Sequenced material: PBMCs. These receptor sequences come from a woman aged 18-29 years in good health.

This clonotype came up many times. The genes are TRBV12-3 or TRBV12-4 and TRBJ1-4; D is perhaps TRBD1 (5 bases). V was clipped by 5 bases and J by 8 bases, with 18 bases between them. The CDR3 is 15 residues long. CDR3 in amino acids: CASSPQDQSREKLFF. In DNA, the CDR3 is TGTGCCAGCAGTCCACAGGACCAGTCAAGGGAAAAACTGTTTTTT.

This clonotype has a count of ten or more. The gene calls are TRBV28 and TRBJ2-7; 12 bases match TRBD2. This CDR3 is 18 amino acids long. Germline lookup yields CDR1 MDHEN and CDR2 SYDVKM. V shed 1 base and J 9 bases; nucleotides not matched to a gene: 16. The CDR3 sequence: CASSLLASGRAWVGGQYF. In nucleotides, the CDR3 is TGTGCCAGCAGTTTATTGGCTAGCGGGAGGGCCTGGGTTGGGGGGCAGTACTTC.

This clonotype has more than one count but fewer than ten. J is TRBJ1-1 and V is TRBV5-1; no firm D call. V was trimmed by 0 bases and J by 0 bases, leaving 12 bases between them. Germline lookup yields CDR1 SGHRS and CDR2 YFSETQ. The CDR3 is 16 amino acids. CDR3 sequence (DNA): TGCGCCAGCAGCTTGGGGGGTGGGCTTATGAACACTGAAGCTTTCTTT. Protein: CASSLGGGLMNTEAFF.

The chain has TRBV5-1 and TRBJ2-2; no clear D. The CDR3 runs 17 residues. The germline V and J ends were trimmed by 2 bases and 2 bases, with 16 bases remaining between them. Germline values: CDR1 SGHRS, CDR2 YFSETQ. This chain's CDR3 is CASSFRLWQDNTGELFF. CDR3 DNA sequence: TGCGCCAGCAGCTTTAGACTCTGGCAGGATAACACCGGGGAGCTGTTTTTT. Full variable domain (outside the CDR3, taken from reference TRBV5-1 and TRBJ2-2): KAGVTQTPRYLIKTRGQQVTLSCSPISGHRSVSWYQQTPGQGLQFLFEYFSETQRNKGNFPGRFSGRQFSNSRSEMNVSTLELGDSALYLCASSFRLWQDNTGELFFGEGSRLTVL.

This clonotype turned up a few times. The chain employs TRBV12-3 or TRBV12-4 and TRBJ2-5; weak D call: TRBD1 (5 bases). The CDR3 has 12 amino acids. Trimming left V 4 bases short and J 7 bases short, with 10 bases between. As DNA, the CDR3 is TGTGCCAGCAGTTATGAAGGGGTGACCCAGTACTTC. It specifies CASSYEGVTQYF.

This clonotype was detected only a few times. V and J are TRBV12-3 or TRBV12-4 and TRBJ2-1; 7 positions match TRBD2. This CDR3 contains 16 residues. V trimming: 6 bases; J trimming: 8 bases; junction bases outside the gene matches: 16. The CDR3 nucleotides read TGTGCCAGCAGCCTTACCCGTGCGGGAGTAGGGTATGAGCAGTTCTTC. Its protein product is CASSLTRAGVGYEQFF.

The chain is built from TRBV28 and TRBJ2-2; D not resolved. The germline CDR1 and CDR2 sequences are MDHEN and SYDVKM. V was trimmed by 6 bases and J by 4 bases, leaving 9 bases between them. CDR3 length: 13 amino acids. The CDR3 loop reads CASRESGTGELFF. As DNA, the CDR3 is TGTGCCAGCAGAGAGTCGGGCACCGGGGAGCTGTTTTTT.

The J gene is TRBJ1-2, the V gene TRBV10-3; D is unclear. Trimming removed 0 bases at V and 5 bases at J, with 10 bases between. CDR1 is ENHRY, CDR2 SYGVKD, per germline. This CDR3 region has 14 residues. The CDR3 nucleotides read TGTGCCATCAGTGAGTCGAGCGCATTTTATGGCTACACCTTC. Translating gives CAISESSAFYGYTF.

The chain combines TRBV15 with TRBJ2-2; D gene unclear. Trimming stripped 4 bases from V and 6 bases from J, with 12 bases between. This CDR3 has 14 residues. Germline loops: CDR1 LNHNV, CDR2 YYDKDF (reference sequence). The CDR3 spells CATSTLPGPGELFF. CDR3 bases: TGTGCCACCAGCACCCTGCCTGGGCCCGGGGAGCTGTTTTTT.

CDR3 nucleotides: TGCGCCAGCAGCTTGGCCCCTAGCGGGGACAATGAGCAGTTCTTC. It codes for CASSLAPSGDNEQFF. The V and J genes are TRBV5-1 and TRBJ2-1; 9 bases align to TRBD2. Per germline, CDR1 SGHRS and CDR2 YFSETQ. The CDR3 sequence is 15 residues long. The trim removed 0 bases at V and 5 bases at J, leaving 3 bases unmatched.

This clonotype was found many times. V is TRBV5-1 and J is TRBJ1-5; D possibly corresponds to TRBD1 (6 bases). Germline lookup yields CDR1 SGHRS and CDR2 YFSETQ. The V end lost 4 bases, the J end lost 2 bases, and 16 bases lay between the germline ends. This CDR3 has 16 amino acids. The CDR3 DNA follows: TGCGCCAGCAGCCCTGGGTCAGGGGCGGGCAATCAGCCCCAGCATTTT. Translated, it gives CASSPGSGAGNQPQHF.

This clonotype was seen more than once but under ten times. The rearrangement uses TRBV20-1 and TRBJ2-1, with 7 bases that match TRBD2. Unmatched junction bases numbered 5, after V lost 3 bases and J lost 6 bases. The CDR3 length is 13 residues. The germline V gene encodes CDR1 DFQATT and CDR2 SNEGSKA (reference sequence). The CDR3 loop is CSARGAGINEQFF. CDR3 sequence (DNA): TGCAGTGCTAGGGGAGCGGGAATCAATGAGCAGTTCTTC.

The genes are TRBV15 and TRBJ2-1; D not resolved. V was cut by 1 base and J by 8 bases, with 9 bases left in between. Per the germline V gene, CDR1 is LNHNV and CDR2 is YYDKDF (reference sequence). The CDR3 runs 13 residues. The CDR3 spells CATSRVNGYEQFF. In nucleotides, the CDR3 is TGTGCCACCAGCAGAGTAAATGGTTATGAGCAGTTCTTC.

For this clonotype: It may be a read error: a sequence one base away is much more abundant. The chain uses TRBV12-3 or TRBV12-4 and TRBJ2-1; TRBD2 agrees at 12 bases. The CDR3 consists of 15 residues. Losses at the gene ends were 6 bases for V and 10 bases for J; bases not matched to a gene: 10. The CDR3 DNA is TGTGCCAGCAGAAGACCGGGACTAGCGGGCGCAGAGCAGTTCTTC. Its translation: CASRRPGLAGAEQFF.

This clonotype was observed a few times. The gene calls are TRBV6-2 or TRBV6-3 and TRBJ2-1, with D perhaps TRBD2 (6 bases). The ends were cut back, 4 bases at V and 9 bases at J, with 13 bases in the middle. The CDR3 extends over 13 amino acids. In germline, CDR1 is MNHEY, CDR2 SVGEGT. CDR3 bases: TGTGCCAGCAGTTCTAGCGACACGGGTGAGCAGTTCTTC. Translated, it gives CASSSSDTGEQFF.

The chain uses TRBV11-1 and TRBJ2-1; 13 bases fit TRBD2. The CDR3 is made up of 19 amino acids. Germline-derived CDR1 and CDR2 are SGHAT and FQDESV (reference sequence). Unmatched junction bases numbered 14, after V lost 1 base and J lost 8 bases. The CDR3 protein is CASSLVGRKGLAGAHEQFF. The CDR3 DNA reads TGTGCCAGCAGCTTAGTAGGAAGAAAAGGACTAGCGGGAGCCCATGAGCAGTTCTTC.

In its sample, this clonotype was seen many times. The chain carries TRBV6-1 and TRBJ2-3; no clear D gene. The CDR3 extends over 13 amino acids. CDR1 and CDR2 from the germline V gene are MNHNS and SASEGT. The V end was cut by 7 bases, the J end by 1 base, with 9 bases between. The CDR3 here is CASTPSRTDTQYF. DNA of the CDR3: TGTGCCAGCACTCCCTCCCGCACAGATACGCAGTATTTT.

This clonotype showed up just a few times. The chain is built from TRBV14 and TRBJ2-1; 8 bases are a match to TRBD2. The ends lost 0 bases at V and 4 bases at J; junction bases unmatched: 11. Germline V gives CDR1 SGHDN, CDR2 FVKESK. The CDR3 sequence is 18 residues long. Here the CDR3 DNA reads TGTGCCAGCAGCCAAGAGGGTTCGGCGGGAGGCCGATACAATGAGCAGTTCTTC. Its translation: CASSQEGSAGGRYNEQFF.

This chain connects TRBV20-1 to TRBJ1-6; weak D call: TRBD1 (6 bases). V was clipped by 0 bases and J by 4 bases, with 16 bases between them. Germline CDR1 DFQATT, CDR2 SNEGSKA (reference sequence). This CDR3 contains 17 residues. Here the CDR3 DNA reads TGCAGTGCTAGAGATCGATCCGGCGGGACATATAATTCACCCCTCCACTTT. Translating gives CSARDRSGGTYNSPLHF.

The chain is built from TRBV5-1 and TRBJ1-2, with D possibly matching TRBD1 (6 bases). CDR1 SGHRS and CDR2 YFSETQ come from the germline V gene. The CDR3 is made up of 17 amino acids. Trimming took off 1 base at V and 0 bases at J, with 16 bases between the two ends. Written as DNA, the CDR3 is TGCGCCAGCAGCTTGTCCCCCGGACAGAGATCTAACTATGGCTACACCTTC. Translated, it gives CASSLSPGQRSNYGYTF.

The genes are TRBV7-8 and TRBJ2-2; 9 positions agree with TRBD1. J lost 4 bases, V lost 7 bases, and 7 bases had no gene match. Germline-derived CDR1 and CDR2 are SGHVS and FQNEAQ. The CDR3 covers 15 residues. CDR3 coding DNA: TGTGCCAGCACCCTGGACAGGGGCGGCACCGGGGAGCTGTTTTTT. This codes for CASTLDRGGTGELFF.